The sequence of this T cell receptor (beta chain) was determined in a study of CD8 T cells in ankylosing spondylitis. V lost 5 bases, J lost 12 bases, and 16 bases lay in between. Germline assignment: CDR1 SGHRS and CDR2 YFSETQ. This CDR3 is built from 12 residues. In making TCR beta libraries, quantitative 5'-RACE with molecular barcodes was used. TCRdb reanalysed the 5' RACE reads using MiXCR and keeps one entry per CDR3 protein. There are roughly 700,000 distinct CDR3 sequences in the sample; roughly 20% occur only once, and under 20% lies in the top ten. The study, taken as a whole, reports: Several of the motif variants were reported before in synovial fluid and blood from reactive arthritis. Ankylosing spondylitis blood appeared to be characterized by a TCR beta motif of under ten highly homologous variants.

About this clonotype itself: No antigen is known for it.

Sequenced input: blood, either unsorted or a sorted T cell fraction (not recorded which). The TCR sequence derives from a male donor with ankylosing spondylitis. The chain links TRBV5-1 to TRBJ2-3, with D unresolved. The CDR3 nucleotides are TGCGCCAGCAGTTCAGGTGGTAAAGCACAGTATTTT. This translates into CASSSGGKAQYF.